Below, 7 T cell receptor beta chains from the same sample are listed, as sequenced in a study of OX40 agonist ivuxolimab in advanced cancers. The table came from immunoSEQ multiplex PCR; TCRdb's copy has only in-frame clones and leaves some out. Of tens of thousands of clones in the sample, approximately 90% were seen once. The sample in question was CD4+ or CD8+ T cells sorted from blood, obtained in a trial of the OX40 agonist ivuxolimab. The receptors come from an adult with an advanced solid tumor such as melanoma, head and neck, liver or kidney cancer.

The V gene is TRBV13, the J gene TRBJ2-5; D might be TRBD2 (6 bases). The CDR3 length is 16 residues. Germline V gene lookup returns CDR1 PRHDT and CDR2 FYEKMQ (reference sequence). Between the trimmed V and J ends, which lost 5 bases and 2 bases, there was a span of 18 bases. In DNA form, the CDR3 reads TGTGCCAGCAGCCGTGGACTAACCGAAATTCAAGAGACCCAGTACTTC. Protein: CASSRGLTEIQETQYF.

The rearrangement links TRBV6-5 to TRBJ2-3; TRBD2 matches 13 bases. Germline V gene lookup returns CDR1 MNHEY and CDR2 SVGAGI. The CDR3 is 15 residues long. V dropped 5 bases and J dropped 2; count of bases not matched to a gene: 1. CDR3 in amino acids: CASSGTSGTTDTQYF. CDR3 DNA: TGTGCCAGCAGTGGGACTAGCGGGACCACAGATACGCAGTATTTT.

The V and J genes are TRBV10-3 and TRBJ1-2; D gene uncertain. Trimming removed 0 bases from V and 7 bases from J, with 6 bases in between. Per germline, CDR1 ENHRY and CDR2 SYGVKD. This CDR3 is 12 amino acids long. The CDR3 DNA is TGTGCCATCAGTGAGTCCTCTGCTGGCTACACCTTC. This translates into CAISESSAGYTF.

V is TRBV29-1 and J is TRBJ2-1, with TRBD2 as a possible D gene (5 bases). The length of the CDR3 is 14 residues. V was clipped by 7 bases and J by 4 bases, with 17 bases between them. The germline V gene encodes CDR1 SQVTM and CDR2 ANQGSEA. CDR3 nucleotides: TGCAGCGCCAAAACGGCTAGCACATACAATGAGCAGTTCTTC. This encodes CSAKTASTYNEQFF.

The table lists this clone with a few counts. In DNA, the CDR3 is TGTGCCACCAGCAGAGAAATACAGGGGGCCGGTGAAAAACTGTTTTTT. Translating it yields CATSREIQGAGEKLFF. The chain is built from TRBV15 and TRBJ1-4; 9 nucleotides line up with TRBD1. The V gene's germline CDR1 is LNHNV and CDR2 YYDKDF (reference sequence). The CDR3 sequence is 16 residues long. Losses at the gene ends were 0 bases for V and 7 bases for J; bases not matched to a gene: 6.

About this clone: Other DNA sequences in the sample encode the same CDR3. V gene TRBV5-1 combines with J gene TRBJ1-2; 9 positions match TRBD1. The CDR3 spans 14 residues. V shed 3 bases, J shed 2 bases, and the junction held 2 bases outside the gene matches. The germline V gene has CDR1 SGHRS and CDR2 YFSETQ. The CDR3 reads CASSSGQGNYGYTF. CDR3 DNA: TGCGCCAGCAGCTCGGGACAGGGAAACTATGGCTACACCTTC.

The rearrangement joins TRBV4-1 to TRBJ2-7; 8 bases fit TRBD1. The CDR3 runs to 15 residues. Looked up from germline, CDR1 is MGHRA and CDR2 is YSYEKL. V was clipped by 3 bases and J by 2 bases; unmatched bases: 6. DNA of the CDR3: TGCGCCAGCAGCCAGGGGGGACAGGAAGCCTACGAGCAGTACTTC. Protein product: CASSQGGQEAYEQYF.